Shown below are 29 T cell receptor beta chains from a single sample sequenced in a study of T cells expressing NK-cell markers. Each CDR3 protein gets one entry in TCRdb, which reprocessed the 5' RACE reads and gives no DNA. The repertoire table contains 300,000 or so distinct CDR3 sequences. Sequenced input: blood T cells: a sorted CD56 or NKG2C T cell subset, CD4+ or CD8+ T cells, or bulk PBMC T cells (not recorded which). All receptors derive from a woman between 18 and 75 years old in good health.

This sequence joins TRBV20-1 and TRBJ2-5; the D gene TCRdb calls, TRBD2, cannot be checked with no DNA. Germline V lookup: CDR1 DFQATT, CDR2 SNEGSKA (reference sequence). The CDR3 sequence is 14 residues long. The CDR3 reads CSARTSGKQETQYF.

The chain is built from TRBV5-4 and TRBJ1-3; the D call of TRBD1 rests on TCRdb alone, since no DNA is present to check it. CDR3 length: 16 amino acids. Germline V gene sequence: CDR1 SGHNT, CDR2 YYREEE (reference sequence). The CDR3 here is CASSLLDHGGGNTIYF. Using reference TRBV5-4 and TRBJ1-3 for the parts outside the CDR3, the full variable domain is ETGVTQSPTHLIKTRGQQVTLRCSSQSGHNTVSWYQQALGQGPQFIFQYYREEENGRGNFPPRFSGLQFPNYSSELNVNALELDDSALYLCASSLLDHGGGNTIYFGEGSWLTVV.

The chain employs TRBV28 and TRBJ1-2; TCRdb indicates TRBD1, and absent DNA this call remains unverified. Per germline, CDR1 MDHEN and CDR2 SYDVKM. The CDR3 totals 12 residues. The CDR3 loop reads CASSWDIYGYTF.

This sequence joins TRBV6-2 or TRBV6-3 and TRBJ2-1; TCRdb indicates TRBD1, and absent DNA this call remains unverified. CDR1 is MNHEY, CDR2 SVGEGT, per germline. The CDR3 spans 14 residues. CDR3 sequence: CASSYGRGRREQFF.

The chain carries TRBV18 and TRBJ2-7. The length of the CDR3 is 15 residues. Germline CDR1 KGHSH, CDR2 LQKENI. CDR3 protein: CASSPADDGGHEQYF.

V usage is TRBV19 and J usage is TRBJ2-4; TCRdb gives TRBD2 as the D gene, but with no DNA this cannot be confirmed. This CDR3 has 15 residues. Germline CDR1 LNHDA, CDR2 SQIVND (reference sequence). CDR3 region: CASSVLALAKNIQYF.

V gene TRBV5-6 combines with J gene TRBJ2-2; absent DNA, TCRdb's TRBD1 call cannot be checked. Germline V gene sequence: CDR1 SGHDT, CDR2 YYEEEE. This CDR3 region has 16 residues. The CDR3 loop reads CASSWGDRGTTGELFF. Looking up the rest from reference TRBV5-6 and TRBJ2-2 gives the full variable domain: DAGVTQSPTHLIKTRGQQVTLRCSPKSGHDTVSWYQQALGQGPQFIFQYYEEEERQRGNFPDRFSGHQFPNYSSELNVNALLLGDSALYLCASSWGDRGTTGELFFGEGSRLTVL.

The rearrangement uses TRBV29-1 and TRBJ1-1. CDR1 is SQVTM, CDR2 ANQGSEA, per germline. The length of the CDR3 is 11 residues. This chain's CDR3 is CSPQWGTEAFF.

The chain has TRBV3-1 and TRBJ2-3; checking the TCRdb D call of TRBD2 is not possible without DNA. This CDR3 region has 17 residues. CDR1 is LGHDT and CDR2 is YNNKEL in the germline V gene (reference sequence). Here the CDR3 reads CASSQRAFSTGTDTQYF.

This chain uses TRBV12-3 or TRBV12-4 with TRBJ2-1; TCRdb designates TRBD1, a call that cannot be tested without DNA. The CDR3 is 15 amino acids. The CDR3 sequence: CASSPSTGGGNEQFF.

V gene TRBV20-1 combines with J gene TRBJ1-1. The germline V gene encodes CDR1 DFQATT and CDR2 SNEGSKA (reference sequence). This CDR3 has 13 amino acids. The CDR3 spells CSARDQGLRGAFF.

The rearrangement joins TRBV12-3 or TRBV12-4 to TRBJ2-3. The CDR3 covers 16 residues. The CDR3 region is CASSFTQQNPTDTQYF.

This chain connects TRBV12-3 or TRBV12-4 to TRBJ2-3; TCRdb names TRBD2, which stays unverified in the absence of DNA. The CDR3 spans 17 residues. The CDR3 sequence: CASSQQGLAGGTDTQYF.

The gene calls are TRBV5-1 and TRBJ2-3; TCRdb outputs TRBD2, but without DNA this stays unchecked. This CDR3 comprises 16 residues. The V gene's germline CDR1 is SGHRS and CDR2 YFSETQ. This chain's CDR3 is CASSLEASRREDTQYF.

J is TRBJ2-1 and V is TRBV20-1; TCRdb proposes TRBD2, but this gene call is untestable without DNA. CDR1 and CDR2 from the germline V gene are DFQATT and SNEGSKA (reference sequence). The length of the CDR3 is 15 residues. This CDR3 is CSAREAGLSYNEQFF.

V is TRBV12-3 or TRBV12-4 and J is TRBJ2-7; TCRdb picks TRBD1, but there is no DNA to check that call. This CDR3 spans 15 amino acids. The chain's CDR3 is CASSRTGTGNYEQYF.

The genes are TRBV5-1 and TRBJ2-3; the D gene TCRdb calls, TRBD2, cannot be checked with no DNA. The CDR3 sequence is 15 residues long. Per the germline V gene, CDR1 is SGHRS and CDR2 is YFSETQ. This CDR3 is CASSPTSRGADTQYF.

This chain joins TRBV5-1 and TRBJ1-6. This CDR3 spans 14 amino acids. Germline-derived CDR1 and CDR2 are SGHRS and YFSETQ. CDR3 sequence reads: CASSFDISNSPLHF.

The gene calls are TRBV4-3 and TRBJ2-4; TCRdb picks TRBD1, but there is no DNA to check that call. The germline V gene encodes CDR1 LGHNA and CDR2 YSLEER. There are 15 residues in the CDR3. The CDR3 sequence is CASSQDRDRANIQYF.

This chain links TRBV6-1 with TRBJ1-2; the TCRdb D gene call, TRBD1, has no DNA to confirm it. CDR3 size: 13 residues. CDR1 and CDR2 (germline): MNHNS, SASEGT. CDR3 amino acids: CASSVRDIHGYTF.

The chain carries TRBV12-3 or TRBV12-4 and TRBJ1-4; with no DNA, the TCRdb D assignment of TRBD1 cannot be verified. The CDR3 runs to 14 residues. CDR3: CASTPGRGNEKLFF.

V usage is TRBV5-6 and J usage is TRBJ2-7; TCRdb names TRBD2, which stays unverified in the absence of DNA. Germline V gives CDR1 SGHDT, CDR2 YYEEEE. CDR3 size: 13 residues. The CDR3 sequence: CASSFNGPYEQYF.

This sequence joins TRBV6-1 and TRBJ2-7; lacking DNA, the TRBD1 call made by TCRdb goes unchecked. The germline V gene encodes CDR1 MNHNS and CDR2 SASEGT. The length of the CDR3 is 14 residues. CDR3 amino acids: CASSLTGDSYEQYF.

The rearrangement links TRBV2 to TRBJ2-3; lacking DNA, the TRBD2 call made by TCRdb goes unchecked. Germline loops: CDR1 SNHLY, CDR2 FYNNEI. The CDR3 consists of 15 residues. This CDR3 is CASRVGGVGPDTQYF.

The rearrangement joins TRBV12-3 or TRBV12-4 to TRBJ1-6; TCRdb outputs TRBD1, but without DNA this stays unchecked. The CDR3 has 14 amino acids. This CDR3 is CASRHRQYTSPLHF.

The chain combines TRBV7-7 with TRBJ2-3. CDR3 size: 13 residues. Germline assignment: CDR1 SSHAT and CDR2 FNYEAQ (reference sequence). The CDR3 sequence is CASSLGGHDTQYF.

The chain uses TRBV18 and TRBJ2-1. This CDR3 region has 13 residues. CDR1 is KGHSH, CDR2 LQKENI, per germline. The CDR3 loop reads CASSSAQTLLEVF.

The chain couples TRBV4-3 to TRBJ2-3. This CDR3 has 16 residues. In germline, CDR1 is LGHNA, CDR2 YSLEER. The chain's CDR3 is CASSQGVISSTDTQYF.

The chain uses TRBV7-9 and TRBJ2-3; as DNA is missing, the TRBD1 call by TCRdb cannot be tested. There are 15 residues in the CDR3. Germline-derived CDR1 and CDR2 are SEHNR and FQNEAQ (reference sequence). Here the CDR3 reads CASSLQPGSTDTQYF.